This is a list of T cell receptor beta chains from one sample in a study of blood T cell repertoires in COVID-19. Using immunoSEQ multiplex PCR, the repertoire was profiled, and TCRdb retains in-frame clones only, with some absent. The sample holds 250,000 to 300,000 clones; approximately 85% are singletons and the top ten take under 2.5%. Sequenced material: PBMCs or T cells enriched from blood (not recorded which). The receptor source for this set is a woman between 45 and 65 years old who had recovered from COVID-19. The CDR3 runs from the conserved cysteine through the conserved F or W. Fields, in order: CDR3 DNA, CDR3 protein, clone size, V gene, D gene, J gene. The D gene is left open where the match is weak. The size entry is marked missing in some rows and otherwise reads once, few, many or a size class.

CDR3nt: TGTGCCTGGAGTGATCGGGCAGGGGGCTCGAGCAATCAGCCCCAGCATTTT
CDR3aa: CAWSDRAGGSSNQPQHF
abundance: .
v_gene: TRBV30
d_gene: TRBD1
j_gene: TRBJ1-5

CDR3nt: TGTGCCAGCAGCAGAGCGGGAGTGGGAGGAGATACGCAGTATTTT
CDR3aa: CASSRAGVGGDTQYF
abundance: .
v_gene: TRBV5-4
d_gene: TRBD2
j_gene: TRBJ2-3

CDR3nt: TGTGCCAGCAGCTTTAATCCAGGGATGAATTCTGGCTACACCTTC
CDR3aa: CASSFNPGMNSGYTF
abundance: .
v_gene: TRBV5-4
d_gene: .
j_gene: TRBJ1-2

CDR3nt: TGCGCCAGCAGCTTTATGGGACAGGGGGCGGAAAAACTGTTTTTT
CDR3aa: CASSFMGQGAEKLFF
abundance: .
v_gene: TRBV5-1
d_gene: TRBD1
j_gene: TRBJ1-4

CDR3nt: TGCGCCAGCAACCCCGGGAACAGCGGGGGAGACGAGCAGTACTTC
CDR3aa: CASNPGNSGGDEQYF
abundance: .
v_gene: TRBV5-1
d_gene: TRBD2
j_gene: TRBJ2-7

CDR3nt: TGTGCCACTAGGGACTCGTGGGGCACTGAAGCTTTCTTT
CDR3aa: CATRDSWGTEAFF
abundance: .
v_gene: TRBV24-1
d_gene: .
j_gene: TRBJ1-1

CDR3nt: TGTGCCAGCAGTTTAGGGCAGGGAGGCGGCTACACCTTC
CDR3aa: CASSLGQGGGYTF
abundance: .
v_gene: TRBV28
d_gene: .
j_gene: TRBJ1-2

CDR3nt: TGTGCCAGCAGTCGGGATCTCCACCCCAACACTGAAGCTTTCTTT
CDR3aa: CASSRDLHPNTEAFF
abundance: .
v_gene: TRBV2
d_gene: .
j_gene: TRBJ1-1

CDR3nt: TGTGCCAGCAGCCCTAGTATGGGGCCTGCGGCGGACGAGCAGTACTTC
CDR3aa: CASSPSMGPAADEQYF
abundance: .
v_gene: TRBV5-4
d_gene: .
j_gene: TRBJ2-7

CDR3nt: TGTGCCAGCAGTTACGCCGGGACAGGGGGTCAAAAACTGTTTTTT
CDR3aa: CASSYAGTGGQKLFF
abundance: .
v_gene: TRBV6-5
d_gene: TRBD1
j_gene: TRBJ1-4

CDR3nt: TGTGCCAGCAGTGTTCCTAGCGGGAGGGGGAATGAGCAGTTCTTC
CDR3aa: CASSVPSGRGNEQFF
abundance: .
v_gene: TRBV2
d_gene: TRBD2
j_gene: TRBJ2-1

CDR3nt: TGTGCCAGTAGTATCGGGGGACGGACCGGGGAGCTGTTTTTT
CDR3aa: CASSIGGRTGELFF
abundance: .
v_gene: TRBV19
d_gene: .
j_gene: TRBJ2-2

CDR3nt: TGTGCCAGCTCAGTACGGGACAGTTCCTTATCTGGAAACACCATATATTTT
CDR3aa: CASSVRDSSLSGNTIYF
abundance: .
v_gene: TRBV18
d_gene: TRBD1
j_gene: TRBJ1-3

CDR3nt: TGCAGCGTCCACTCGACAGGGGTCGGGGAGCTGTTTTTT
CDR3aa: CSVHSTGVGELFF
abundance: .
v_gene: TRBV29-1
d_gene: TRBD1
j_gene: TRBJ2-2

CDR3nt: TGTGCCAGCAGCCAGGGGACAGCCAGAAACATTCAGTACTTC
CDR3aa: CASSQGTARNIQYF
abundance: .
v_gene: TRBV3-1/TRBV3-2
d_gene: TRBD1
j_gene: TRBJ2-4

CDR3nt: TGTGCCAGCTCACCGGGACAGGGTGGGAATGGCTACACCTTC
CDR3aa: CASSPGQGGNGYTF
abundance: .
v_gene: TRBV18
d_gene: TRBD1
j_gene: TRBJ1-2

CDR3nt: TGTGCCAGCAGTCCCGGCAGGTTTATCGAGCAGTACTTC
CDR3aa: CASSPGRFIEQYF
abundance: .
v_gene: TRBV6-5
d_gene: .
j_gene: TRBJ2-7

CDR3nt: TGTGCCAGCAGTCTCTCGACAGGGAAAGCTTTCTTT
CDR3aa: CASSLSTGKAFF
abundance: once
v_gene: TRBV12-3/TRBV12-4
d_gene: TRBD1
j_gene: TRBJ1-1

CDR3nt: TGTGCCAGCAGTTCTCGACTAGCGGTGTACCAAGAGACCCAGTACTTC
CDR3aa: CASSSRLAVYQETQYF
abundance: .
v_gene: TRBV7-2
d_gene: TRBD2
j_gene: TRBJ2-5

CDR3nt: TGTGCCAGCAGCGTATTTAGCGGGAGGGGCAATGAGCAGTTCTTC
CDR3aa: CASSVFSGRGNEQFF
abundance: .
v_gene: TRBV9
d_gene: TRBD2
j_gene: TRBJ2-1

CDR3nt: TGTGCCAGCAGCTTGGGGCGAGGCGCTGAGCAGTACTTC
CDR3aa: CASSLGRGAEQYF
abundance: .
v_gene: TRBV7-8
d_gene: .
j_gene: TRBJ2-7

CDR3nt: TGTGCCAGCAGCCCTCGGGGGGGAGGGCCAATTTATGAGCAGTTCTTC
CDR3aa: CASSPRGGGPIYEQFF
abundance: .
v_gene: TRBV11-2
d_gene: TRBD2
j_gene: TRBJ2-1

CDR3nt: TGTGCCAGCTCGCAAGAGCAGGGCACTGAAGCTTTCTTT
CDR3aa: CASSQEQGTEAFF
abundance: few
v_gene: TRBV18
d_gene: .
j_gene: TRBJ1-1

CDR3nt: TGCGCCAGCAGCTTGATTTCATCTGAAGCTTTCTTT
CDR3aa: CASSLISSEAFF
abundance: .
v_gene: TRBV5-1
d_gene: .
j_gene: TRBJ1-1

CDR3nt: TGTGCCAGCAGTGGCACAGGGCTTCCTGAAGATACGCAGTATTTT
CDR3aa: CASSGTGLPEDTQYF
abundance: .
v_gene: TRBV28
d_gene: .
j_gene: TRBJ2-3

CDR3nt: TGTGCCAGCAGCCCTCGAATTGAACGTAGCGGGAGTTACAATGAGCAGTTCTTC
CDR3aa: CASSPRIERSGSYNEQFF
abundance: .
v_gene: TRBV14
d_gene: TRBD2
j_gene: TRBJ2-1